Presented here are 13 T cell receptor beta chains from one specimen sequenced in a study of T cell responses to AZD1222 COVID-19 vaccine. Repertoires were generated with immunoSEQ multiplex PCR, while TCRdb's copy carries only in-frame clones and drops some. Among fewer than 120,000 clones listed, roughly 89% were seen once. The material was peripheral blood, obtained 28 days after the second AZD1222 dose. The receptors were sampled from an adult who received the AZD1222 COVID-19 vaccine.

The chain links TRBV7-7 to TRBJ2-5, with 8 bases aligning to TRBD2. CDR3 length: 15 residues. CDR1 SSHAT and CDR2 FNYEAQ come from the germline V gene (reference sequence). V gave up 3 bases and J gave up 1 base; unmatched junction bases: 4. Here the CDR3 reads CASSLTGGPQETQYF. DNA for the CDR3: TGTGCCAGCAGCTTGACGGGAGGGCCCCAAGAGACCCAGTACTTC.

V usage is TRBV19 and J usage is TRBJ1-4, with unresolved D. This CDR3 is 13 amino acids long. Germline CDR1 LNHDA, CDR2 SQIVND (reference sequence). Trimming pared 3 bases from V and 3 bases from J, leaving 5 bases between. The CDR3 loop is CASSIQSNEKLFF. The CDR3 nucleotides read TGTGCCAGTAGTATCCAGTCTAATGAAAAACTGTTTTTT.

The rearrangement links TRBV18 to TRBJ1-5; 8 bases fit TRBD1. The CDR3 runs to 15 residues. The germline gives CDR1 KGHSH, CDR2 LQKENI. V was pared by 6 bases and J by 4 bases, with 8 bases of the junction left unmatched. DNA of the CDR3: TGTGCCAGCTCCCAACAGGGGGGTGGAAATCAGCCCCAGCATTTT. Translation gives CASSQQGGGNQPQHF.

The rearrangement joins TRBV11-3 to TRBJ1-1, with 8 bases identical to TRBD1. The CDR3 spans 14 residues. Germline V gives CDR1 SGHNT, CDR2 YENEEA. V trimming: 5 bases; J trimming: 4 bases; junction bases outside the gene matches: 6. The CDR3 here is CASSARDRGTEAFF. CDR3 coding DNA: TGTGCCAGCAGCGCTCGAGACAGGGGCACTGAAGCTTTCTTT.

As concerns this clone: One end of the junction is discordant with germline, which a read error may explain. The chain employs TRBV7-7 and TRBJ1-1; possibly TRBD1 for D (6 bases). The CDR3 contains 15 residues. Germline V gives CDR1 SSHAT, CDR2 FNYEAQ (reference sequence). For the CDR3, the DNA is TGTGCTAGCAGCCCACTGGACAGAGAGAACACTGAAGCTTTCTTT. Its protein is CASSPLDRENTEAFF.

V and J are TRBV10-2 and TRBJ2-5, with 9 bases that match TRBD2. The V gene's germline CDR1 is WSHSY and CDR2 SAAADI. This CDR3 is 15 amino acids long. V dropped 4 bases and J dropped 4; count of bases not matched to a gene: 7. The CDR3 nucleotides are TGCGCCAGCAGTGGAGTAGCGGGAGCTCGAGAGACCCAGTACTTC. This translates into CASSGVAGARETQYF.

The chain links TRBV5-1 to TRBJ2-7; 8 nucleotides align to TRBD2. The junction had 9 bases not matched to a gene; V was cut back by 4 bases and J by 0 bases. Germline CDR1 and CDR2: SGHRS and YFSETQ. There are 16 residues in the CDR3. The CDR3 bases are TGCGCCAGCAGCCCTAGCGGGTGGGGCGGCTCCTACGAGCAGTACTTC. Translating gives CASSPSGWGGSYEQYF.

The chain has TRBV30 and TRBJ1-5; D perhaps matches TRBD1 (6 bases). Germline V gene lookup returns CDR1 GTSNPN and CDR2 SVGIG (reference sequence). The CDR3 runs 15 residues. V was clipped by 2 bases and J by 7 bases, with 18 bases between them. CDR3 sequence reads: CAWSPPDRNNQPQHF. DNA for the CDR3: TGTGCCTGGAGTCCCCCCGACAGGAACAACCAGCCCCAGCATTTT.

This clone was seen only once. V and J are TRBV5-4 and TRBJ2-2, with D unresolved. There are 14 residues in the CDR3. The V and J ends lost 4 bases and 4 bases respectively, with 11 bases between them. The V gene's germline CDR1 is SGHNT and CDR2 YYREEE (reference sequence). The CDR3 bases are TGTGCCAGCAGCACCGATATCCGCACCGGGGAGCTGTTTTTT. Its protein is CASSTDIRTGELFF.

The rearrangement joins TRBV9 to TRBJ1-1; 7 bases fit TRBD1. The CDR3 contains 15 residues. With V trimmed by 3 bases and J by 4 bases, 9 bases remained unmatched. CDR1 and CDR2 from the germline V gene are SGDLS and YYNGEE. CDR3 region: CASSGPRTGVTEAFF. DNA for the CDR3: TGTGCCAGCAGCGGCCCTAGGACAGGCGTCACTGAAGCTTTCTTT.

This chain uses TRBV21-1 with TRBJ2-2; TRBD2, the table's D call, was not compared with the DNA. TRBV21-1 is a pseudogene. This CDR3 contains 18 residues. This chain's CDR3 is CASSKRASSGANTGELFF. In DNA form, the CDR3 reads TGTGCCAGCAGCAAACGGGCATCTAGCGGGGCGAACACCGGGGAGCTGTTTTTT.

The genes are TRBV6-2 or TRBV6-3 and TRBJ1-5, with D hard to call. V lost 1 base and J 2 bases, leaving 9 bases between the germline ends. CDR1 and CDR2 from the germline V gene are MNHEY and SVGEGT. The CDR3 is 15 amino acids. The CDR3 region is CASSYWGTGNQPQHF. The CDR3 nucleotides are TGTGCCAGCAGTTACTGGGGTACCGGCAATCAGCCCCAGCATTTT.

The chain couples TRBV5-1 to TRBJ1-4; D is undetermined. With 4 bases removed from V and 1 base from J, the gap between germline ends came to 8 bases. Germline-derived CDR1 and CDR2 are SGHRS and YFSETQ. The CDR3 runs to 14 residues. CDR3: CASSRGETNEKLFF. Here the CDR3 DNA reads TGCGCCAGCAGCCGCGGGGAAACTAATGAAAAACTGTTTTTT.